This T cell receptor (beta chain) is drawn from a study of T cell changes during pregnancy in multiple sclerosis. Clones were sequenced by immunoSEQ multiplex PCR, and TCRdb holds only the in-frame ones, with some missing. The sample lists approximately 57,000 clones; about 91% were seen once. Germline-derived CDR1 and CDR2 are SGDLS and YYNGEE. V lost 0 bases, J lost 1 base, and 10 bases lay in between. This CDR3 comprises 15 residues. This clonotype was obtained from a female donor with multiple sclerosis, enrolled in a pregnancy study. Material: CD4+ T cells from peripheral blood mononuclear cells, obtained in the second trimester of pregnancy. The chain uses TRBV9 and TRBJ1-2, with D possibly being TRBD1 (6 bases). The CDR3 DNA reads TGTGCCAGCAGCGTAGGAGGGGGTGATAACTATGGCTACACCTTC. It is translated as CASSVGGGDNYGYTF.